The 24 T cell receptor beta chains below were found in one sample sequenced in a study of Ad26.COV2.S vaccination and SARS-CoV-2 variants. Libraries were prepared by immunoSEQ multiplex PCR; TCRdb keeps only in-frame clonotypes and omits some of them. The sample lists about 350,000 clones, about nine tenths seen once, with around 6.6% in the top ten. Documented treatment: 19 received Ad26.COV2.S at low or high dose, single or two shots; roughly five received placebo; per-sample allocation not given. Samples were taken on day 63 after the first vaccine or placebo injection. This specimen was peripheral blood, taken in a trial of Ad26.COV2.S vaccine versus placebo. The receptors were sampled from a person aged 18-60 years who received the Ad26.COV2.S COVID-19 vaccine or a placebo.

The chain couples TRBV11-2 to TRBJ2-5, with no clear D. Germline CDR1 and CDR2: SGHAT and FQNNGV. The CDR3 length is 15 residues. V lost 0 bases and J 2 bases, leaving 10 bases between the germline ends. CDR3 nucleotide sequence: TGTGCCAGCAGCTTAGATGTGGCCACACAAGAGACCCAGTACTTC. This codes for CASSLDVATQETQYF.

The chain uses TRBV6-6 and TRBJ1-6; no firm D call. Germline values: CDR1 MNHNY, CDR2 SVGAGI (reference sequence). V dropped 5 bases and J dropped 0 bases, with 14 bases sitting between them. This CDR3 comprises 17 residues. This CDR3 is CASSRDDASSYNSPLHF. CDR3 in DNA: TGTGCCAGCAGTCGTGACGACGCTAGCTCCTATAATTCACCCCTCCACTTT.

The CDR3 nucleotides read TGTGCCAGCAGCTTGGTCGAAAACCATTCACCCCTCCACTTT. The encoded protein is CASSLVENHSPLHF. This chain uses TRBV5-4 with TRBJ1-6; no clear D gene. The CDR3 extends over 14 amino acids. Trimming removed 0 bases from V and 8 bases from J, with 9 bases in between. CDR1 and CDR2 (germline): SGHNT, YYREEE (reference sequence). The full variable domain, its missing parts supplied by reference TRBV5-4 and TRBJ1-6, is ETGVTQSPTHLIKTRGQQVTLRCSSQSGHNTVSWYQQALGQGPQFIFQYYREEENGRGNFPPRFSGLQFPNYSSELNVNALELDDSALYLCASSLVENHSPLHFGNGTRLTVT.

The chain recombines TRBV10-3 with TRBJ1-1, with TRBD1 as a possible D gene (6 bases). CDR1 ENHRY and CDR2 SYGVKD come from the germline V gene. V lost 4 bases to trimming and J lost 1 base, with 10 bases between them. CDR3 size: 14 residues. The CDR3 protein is CAISGQAANTEAFF. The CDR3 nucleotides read TGTGCCATCAGTGGACAGGCCGCGAACACTGAAGCTTTCTTT.

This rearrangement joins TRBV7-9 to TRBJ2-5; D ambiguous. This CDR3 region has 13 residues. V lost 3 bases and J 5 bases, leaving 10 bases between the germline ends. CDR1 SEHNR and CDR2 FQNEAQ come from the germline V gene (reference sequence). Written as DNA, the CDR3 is TGTGCCAGCAGCTTTCCCACAACGGAGACCCAGTACTTC. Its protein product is CASSFPTTETQYF.

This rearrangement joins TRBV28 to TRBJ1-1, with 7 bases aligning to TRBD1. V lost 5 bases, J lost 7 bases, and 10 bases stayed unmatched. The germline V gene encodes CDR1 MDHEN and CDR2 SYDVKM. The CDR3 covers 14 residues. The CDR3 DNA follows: TGTGCCAGCAGTACCCGACAGGGACATAGTGAAGCTTTCTTT. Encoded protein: CASSTRQGHSEAFF.

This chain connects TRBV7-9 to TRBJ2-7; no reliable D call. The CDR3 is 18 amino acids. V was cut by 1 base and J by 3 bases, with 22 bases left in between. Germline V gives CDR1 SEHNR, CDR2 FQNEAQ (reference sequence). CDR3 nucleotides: TGTGCCAGCAGCTTAGATCCTTACTTCGAGATTCCTAACTACGAGCAGTACTTC. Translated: CASSLDPYFEIPNYEQYF. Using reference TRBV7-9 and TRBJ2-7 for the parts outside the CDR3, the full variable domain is DTGVSQNPRHKITKRGQNVTFRCDPISEHNRLYWYRQTLGQGPEFLTYFQNEAQLEKSRLLSDRFSAERPKGSFSTLEIQRTEQGDSAMYLCASSLDPYFEIPNYEQYFGPGTRLTVT.

The CDR3 loop is CASSQSTDFPSYEQYF. The CDR3 nucleotides read TGCGCCAGCAGCCAGTCCACAGATTTTCCTTCCTACGAGCAGTACTTC. This rearrangement joins TRBV4-3 to TRBJ2-7; D call uncertain. CDR3 length equals 16 residues. The germline V gene has CDR1 LGHNA and CDR2 YSLEER. The V gene lost 3 bases and the J gene lost 1 base, with 16 bases spanning the gap.

CDR3 nucleotides: TGTGCCAGCAGCCAAGAACTTTTGGACGGGACCTACGAGCAGTACTTC. Its translation is CASSQELLDGTYEQYF. This chain uses TRBV4-2 with TRBJ2-7, with D possibly matching TRBD2 (5 bases). Germline V gene sequence: CDR1 LGHNA, CDR2 YNFKEQ. V lost 0 bases to trimming and J lost 2 bases, with 14 bases between them. The CDR3 is 16 residues long.

The CDR3: CASSVQKGPGEQYF. In nucleotides, the CDR3 is TGTGCCAGCAGCGTACAGAAGGGACCTGGCGAGCAGTACTTC. This chain uses TRBV9 with TRBJ2-7; D may be TRBD1 or TRBD2 (5 bases each). Germline V CDR1 and CDR2: SGDLS, YYNGEE. The CDR3 loop spans 14 amino acids. V dropped 1 base and J dropped 6 bases, with 14 bases sitting between them.

The CDR3 nucleotides are TGCAGCGTTGAGAGGAGGACAGATACGCAGTATTTT. Translating it yields CSVERRTDTQYF. The chain uses TRBV29-1 and TRBJ2-3, with D possibly being TRBD2 (5 bases). Germline CDR1 is SQVTM and CDR2 is ANQGSEA. The CDR3 has 12 amino acids. V shed 3 bases and J shed 3 bases, with 7 bases lying between them.

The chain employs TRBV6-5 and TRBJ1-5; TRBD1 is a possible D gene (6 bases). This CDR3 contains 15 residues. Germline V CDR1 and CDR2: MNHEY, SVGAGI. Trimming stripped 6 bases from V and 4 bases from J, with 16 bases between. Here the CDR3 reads CASRTGQDGNQPQHF. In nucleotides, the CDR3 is TGTGCCAGCAGGACGGGACAAGACGGTAATCAGCCCCAGCATTTT.

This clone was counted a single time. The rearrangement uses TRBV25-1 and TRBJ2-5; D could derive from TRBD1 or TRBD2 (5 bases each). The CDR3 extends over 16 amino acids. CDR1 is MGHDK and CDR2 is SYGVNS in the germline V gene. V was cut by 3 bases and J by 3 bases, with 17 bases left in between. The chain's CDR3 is CASSEGRGQIKETQYF. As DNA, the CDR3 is TGTGCCAGCAGTGAGGGACGGGGCCAGATAAAAGAGACCCAGTACTTC.

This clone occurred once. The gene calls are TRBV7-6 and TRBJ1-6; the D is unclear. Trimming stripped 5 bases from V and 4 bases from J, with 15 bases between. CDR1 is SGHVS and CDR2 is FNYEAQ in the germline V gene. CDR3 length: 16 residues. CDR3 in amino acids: CASSQENGRYNSPLHF. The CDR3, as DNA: TGTGCCAGCAGCCAGGAAAACGGACGGTATAATTCACCCCTCCACTTT.

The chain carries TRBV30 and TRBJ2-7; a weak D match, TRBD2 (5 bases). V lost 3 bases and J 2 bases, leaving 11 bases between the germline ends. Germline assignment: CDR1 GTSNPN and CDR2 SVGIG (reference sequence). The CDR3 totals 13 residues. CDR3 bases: TGTGCCTGGAGAGGGAGCACAGCCTACGAGCAGTACTTC. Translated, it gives CAWRGSTAYEQYF.

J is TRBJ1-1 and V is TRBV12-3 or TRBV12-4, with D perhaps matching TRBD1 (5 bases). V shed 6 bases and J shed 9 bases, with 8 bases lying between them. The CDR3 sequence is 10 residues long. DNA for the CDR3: TGTGCCAGCAGGGGGACGAAAGCTTTCTTT. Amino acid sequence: CASRGTKAFF.

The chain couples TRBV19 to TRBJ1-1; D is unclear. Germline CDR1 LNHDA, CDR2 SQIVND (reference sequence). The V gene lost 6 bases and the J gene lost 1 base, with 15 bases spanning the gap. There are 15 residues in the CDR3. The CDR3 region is CASRSSLAPNTEAFF. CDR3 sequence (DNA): TGTGCCAGTAGATCGTCATTGGCGCCGAACACTGAAGCTTTCTTT.

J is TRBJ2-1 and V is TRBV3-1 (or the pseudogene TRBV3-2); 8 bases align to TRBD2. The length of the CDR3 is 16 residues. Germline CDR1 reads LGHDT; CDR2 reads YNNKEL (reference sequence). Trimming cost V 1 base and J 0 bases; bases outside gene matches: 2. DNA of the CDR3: TGTGCCAGCAGCCAAGTGCGGGGGGCCTCCTACAATGAGCAGTTCTTC. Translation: CASSQVRGASYNEQFF.

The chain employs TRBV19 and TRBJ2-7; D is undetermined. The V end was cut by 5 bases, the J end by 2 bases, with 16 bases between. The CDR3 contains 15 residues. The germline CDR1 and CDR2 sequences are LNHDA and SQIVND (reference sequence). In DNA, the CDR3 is TGTGCCAGTAGTCTTGCTCCAGGAACCGCCTACGAGCAGTACTTC. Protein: CASSLAPGTAYEQYF.

The CDR3 sequence is CASSSTGTGAYEQYF. DNA of the CDR3: TGCGCCAGCAGCTCAACCGGGACAGGGGCCTACGAGCAGTACTTC. The chain has TRBV5-1 and TRBJ2-7; 10 bases match TRBD1. Trimming took 3 bases from V and 2 from J; bases not matched to a gene: 5. The CDR3 length is 15 residues. The germline V gene encodes CDR1 SGHRS and CDR2 YFSETQ.

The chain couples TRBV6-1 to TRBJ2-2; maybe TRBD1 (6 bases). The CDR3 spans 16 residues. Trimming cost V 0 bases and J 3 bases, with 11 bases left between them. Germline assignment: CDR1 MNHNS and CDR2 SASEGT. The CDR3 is CASSEAYRVYTGELFF. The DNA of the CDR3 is TGTGCCAGCAGTGAAGCCTACAGGGTTTACACCGGGGAGCTGTTTTTT.

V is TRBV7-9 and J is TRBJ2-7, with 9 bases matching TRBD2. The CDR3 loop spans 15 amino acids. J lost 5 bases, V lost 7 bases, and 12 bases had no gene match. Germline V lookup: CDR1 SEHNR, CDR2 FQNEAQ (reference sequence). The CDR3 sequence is CASILSGGLLDEQYF. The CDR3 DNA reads TGTGCCAGCATCCTTAGCGGGGGCCTCCTCGACGAGCAGTACTTC.

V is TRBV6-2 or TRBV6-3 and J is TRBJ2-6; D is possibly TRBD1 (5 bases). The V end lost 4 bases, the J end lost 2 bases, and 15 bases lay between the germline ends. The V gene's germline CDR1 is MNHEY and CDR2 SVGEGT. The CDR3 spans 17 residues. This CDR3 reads CASSSEPPRAGANVLTF. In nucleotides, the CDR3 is TGTGCCAGCAGTTCCGAACCCCCCAGGGCTGGGGCCAACGTCCTGACTTTC.

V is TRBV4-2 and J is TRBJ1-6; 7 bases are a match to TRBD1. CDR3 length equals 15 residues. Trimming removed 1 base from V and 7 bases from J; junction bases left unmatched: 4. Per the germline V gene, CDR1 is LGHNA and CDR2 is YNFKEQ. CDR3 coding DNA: TGTGCCAGCAGCCAAGTCAAACAGGGGAATTCACCCCTCCACTTT. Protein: CASSQVKQGNSPLHF.